Below, 9 T cell receptor beta chains from the same sample are listed, as sequenced in a study of shared clonotypes between healthy human individuals. The protocol was immunoSEQ multiplex PCR, while the TCRdb copy is restricted to in-frame clones and leaves out a portion. The data show 2 million to 2.5 million clones, approximately 96% seen once. Sequencing was performed on naive CD4+ T cells sorted from blood. This sample's subset: CD45RA+ positively selected. The receptor source for this set is a man aged 18 to 29 in good health.

This chain joins TRBV6-5 and TRBJ1-6; D remains unclear. The germline CDR1 and CDR2 sequences are MNHEY and SVGAGI. Between the trimmed V and J ends, which lost 1 base and 8 bases, there was a span of 15 bases. The CDR3 has 16 residues. The CDR3 here is CASSYLYDFRDSPLHF. In nucleotides, the CDR3 is TGTGCCAGCAGTTACTTGTACGACTTCCGAGATTCACCCCTCCACTTT.

The CDR3 region is CASSPMGTIEQFF. In nucleotides, the CDR3 is TGTGCCAGCTCACCTATGGGGACAATTGAGCAGTTCTTC. J is TRBJ2-1 and V is TRBV18, with a tentative D call TRBD1 (6 bases). This CDR3 spans 13 amino acids. Germline lookup yields CDR1 KGHSH and CDR2 LQKENI. V shed 3 bases and J shed 9 bases, with 12 bases lying between them.

This sequence joins TRBV10-2 and TRBJ1-1; TRBD1 agrees at 8 bases. There are 14 residues in the CDR3. Germline CDR1 WSHSY, CDR2 SAAADI. V shed 7 bases, J shed 1 base, and the junction held 5 bases outside the gene matches. DNA for the CDR3: TGCGCCAGCACTGGGGGGACAGGGAACACTGAAGCTTTCTTT. It specifies CASTGGTGNTEAFF.

This clone was counted once. The chain uses TRBV6-1 and TRBJ1-3; D is unclear. With 1 base removed from V and 5 bases from J, the gap between germline ends came to 6 bases. The CDR3 is 13 amino acids. Looked up from germline, CDR1 is MNHNS and CDR2 is SASEGT. CDR3 nucleotide sequence: TGTGCCAGCAGTGAAGGGCAGAGAAACACCATATATTTT. Its protein product is CASSEGQRNTIYF.

The chain combines TRBV10-3 with TRBJ2-2; tentative D call: TRBD1 (6 bases). Trimming took 5 bases from V and 7 from J, leaving 11 bases between them. Germline lookup yields CDR1 ENHRY and CDR2 SYGVKD. The CDR3 length is 13 residues. The CDR3 bases are TGTGCCATCAGTCAGGACAGCTTCGGGGAGCTGTTTTTT. It is translated as CAISQDSFGELFF.

The CDR3: CASSRDSLRDTQYF. For the CDR3, the DNA is TGTGCCAGCAGTCGGGACAGCCTAAGGGATACGCAGTATTTT. The rearrangement joins TRBV6-6 to TRBJ2-3; 7 bases match TRBD1. This CDR3 has 14 residues. Germline lookup yields CDR1 MNHNY and CDR2 SVGAGI (reference sequence). V was clipped by 5 bases and J by 6 bases; unmatched bases: 8.

For this clone: Other DNA sequences within the sample encode an identical CDR3. The chain links TRBV19 to TRBJ2-2; perhaps D is TRBD1 or TRBD2 (5 bases each). V was pared by 5 bases and J by 1 base, with 8 bases between. This CDR3 has 14 residues. Looked up from germline, CDR1 is LNHDA and CDR2 is SQIVND (reference sequence). The DNA of the CDR3 is TGTGCCAGTAGTCCGGGGCTGAACACCGGGGAGCTGTTTTTT. Amino acids: CASSPGLNTGELFF.

This chain connects TRBV29-1 to TRBJ2-7, with a possible D match to TRBD1 (8 bases). The V gene's germline CDR1 is SQVTM and CDR2 ANQGSEA. The CDR3 sequence is 15 residues long. The ends were cut back, 1 base at V and 3 bases at J, with 16 bases in the middle. The CDR3 sequence is CSVEAGGRGLYEQYF. The CDR3 bases are TGCAGCGTTGAAGCGGGGGGCAGGGGGCTCTACGAGCAGTACTTC.

V is TRBV29-1 and J is TRBJ2-5; D is uncertain. CDR1 is SQVTM and CDR2 is ANQGSEA in the germline V gene. The CDR3 consists of 12 residues. Trimming stripped 7 bases from V and 5 bases from J, with 14 bases between. CDR3 nucleotide sequence: TGCAGCGCTTCTCGCGCCTTCGAGACCCAGTACTTC. It specifies CSASRAFETQYF. Full variable domain (outside the CDR3, taken from reference TRBV29-1 and TRBJ2-5): SAVISQKPSRDICQRGTSLTIQCQVDSQVTMMFWYRQQPGQSLTLIATANQGSEATYESGFVIDKFPISRPNLTFSTLTVSNMSPEDSSIYLCSASRAFETQYFGPGTRLLVL.